The rows below give T cell receptor beta chains drawn from one sample of a study of blood T cell repertoires in COVID-19. TCRdb's table, derived via immunoSEQ multiplex PCR, lists solely in-frame clones and lacks some. The sample has around 200,000 clones, around 83% seen once; the top ten hold roughly 8%. The source material was peripheral blood. These receptors were collected from a woman aged 50 to 60 with acute or convalescent COVID-19. Both conserved end residues are part of each CDR3. D genes are given only for firm matches. Rows may omit the clone size; those that give it use once, few, many or a size class.

J: TRBJ2-1
D: TRBD2
size: .
V: TRBV5-1
CDR3: CASSSSGGTLTFNEQFF
DNA: TGCGCCAGCAGCTCTTCGGGAGGGACATTAACTTTCAATGAGCAGTTCTTC

J: TRBJ2-7
D: .
size: .
V: TRBV2
CDR3: CASSLYYEQYF
DNA: TGTGCCAGCAGCCTGTACTACGAGCAGTACTTC

J: TRBJ2-7
D: .
size: .
V: TRBV4-1
CDR3: CASSQLPPSGSSYEQYF
DNA: TGCGCCAGCAGCCAACTACCCCCGAGCGGAAGCTCCTACGAGCAGTACTTC

J: TRBJ1-2
D: .
size: .
V: TRBV2
CDR3: CASSAQGAHYGYTF
DNA: TGTGCCAGCAGTGCCCAAGGGGCGCACTATGGCTACACCTTC

J: TRBJ2-7
D: TRBD2
size: .
V: TRBV28
CDR3: CASSPAGGPAEQYF
DNA: TGTGCCAGCAGTCCAGCGGGAGGACCGGCCGAGCAGTACTTC

J: TRBJ2-5
D: TRBD1
size: .
V: TRBV9
CDR3: CASNKKRGTGLGPETQYF
DNA: TGTGCCAGCAACAAGAAAAGGGGGACAGGGCTGGGGCCGGAGACCCAGTACTTC

J: TRBJ1-6
D: TRBD1
size: few
V: TRBV29-1
CDR3: CSVRTGNNSPLHF
DNA: TGCAGCGTCCGGACAGGGAACAATTCACCCCTCCACTTT

J: TRBJ2-7
D: TRBD1
size: .
V: TRBV2
CDR3: CASSEARQGFGSYEQYF
DNA: TGTGCCAGCAGTGAAGCCAGACAGGGTTTTGGCTCCTACGAGCAGTACTTC

J: TRBJ2-1
D: TRBD2
size: .
V: TRBV5-1
CDR3: CASSTGLAGRNEQFF
DNA: TGCGCCAGCAGCACGGGACTAGCGGGTAGGAATGAGCAGTTCTTC

J: TRBJ2-5
D: .
size: .
V: TRBV7-9
CDR3: CASSLGGKGGETQYF
DNA: TGTGCCAGCAGCTTAGGCGGGAAGGGAGGAGAGACCCAGTACTTC

J: TRBJ2-1
D: TRBD1
size: once
V: TRBV28
CDR3: CASSSLTGGFYNEQFF
DNA: TGTGCCAGCAGTTCCCTGACAGGGGGCTTTTACAATGAGCAGTTCTTC

J: TRBJ2-3
D: TRBD2
size: .
V: TRBV2
CDR3: CASRLAEGTDTQYF
DNA: TGTGCCAGCAGGCTAGCGGAGGGCACAGATACGCAGTATTTT

J: TRBJ2-6
D: .
size: .
V: TRBV2
CDR3: CASTVTVGLSGANVLTF
DNA: TGTGCCAGCACTGTAACAGTTGGTTTGTCTGGGGCCAACGTCCTGACTTTC